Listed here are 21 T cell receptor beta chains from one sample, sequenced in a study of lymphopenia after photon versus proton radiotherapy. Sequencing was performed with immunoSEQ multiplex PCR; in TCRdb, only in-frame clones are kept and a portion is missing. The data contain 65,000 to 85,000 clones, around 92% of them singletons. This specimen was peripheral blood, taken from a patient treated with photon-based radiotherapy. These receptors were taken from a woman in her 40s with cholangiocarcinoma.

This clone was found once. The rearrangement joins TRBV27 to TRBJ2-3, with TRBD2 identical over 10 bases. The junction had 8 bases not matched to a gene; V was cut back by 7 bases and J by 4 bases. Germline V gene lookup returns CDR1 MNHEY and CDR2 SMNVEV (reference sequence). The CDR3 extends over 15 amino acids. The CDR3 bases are TGTGCCAGCATCCCTAGCGGGAGTACGTCAGATACGCAGTATTTT. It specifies CASIPSGSTSDTQYF.

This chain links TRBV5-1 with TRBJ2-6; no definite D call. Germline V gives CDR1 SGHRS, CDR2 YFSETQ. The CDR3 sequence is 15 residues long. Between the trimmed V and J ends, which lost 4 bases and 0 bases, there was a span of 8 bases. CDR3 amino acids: CASSRNPSGANVLTF. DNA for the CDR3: TGCGCCAGCAGCAGAAACCCCTCTGGGGCCAACGTCCTGACTTTC. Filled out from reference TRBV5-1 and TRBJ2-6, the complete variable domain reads KAGVTQTPRYLIKTRGQQVTLSCSPISGHRSVSWYQQTPGQGLQFLFEYFSETQRNKGNFPGRFSGRQFSNSRSEMNVSTLELGDSALYLCASSRNPSGANVLTFGAGSRLTVL.

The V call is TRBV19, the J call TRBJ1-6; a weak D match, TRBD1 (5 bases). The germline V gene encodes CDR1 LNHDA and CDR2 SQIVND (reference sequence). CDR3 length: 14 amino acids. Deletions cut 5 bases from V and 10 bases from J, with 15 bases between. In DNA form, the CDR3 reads TGTGCCAGTAGTGGAGGGACGCTAGGATCACCCCTCCACTTT. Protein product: CASSGGTLGSPLHF.

CDR3 in amino acids: CASSPTTGGNEQFF. Written as DNA, the CDR3 is TGTGCCAGCAGCCCAACGACCGGGGGGAATGAGCAGTTCTTC. The V and J genes are TRBV7-2 and TRBJ2-1, with TRBD2 identical over 7 bases. The V gene end was trimmed by 5 bases and the J gene end by 7 bases; junction bases not matched to a gene: 8. The CDR3 has 14 residues. CDR1 and CDR2 (germline): SGHTA, FQGNSA.

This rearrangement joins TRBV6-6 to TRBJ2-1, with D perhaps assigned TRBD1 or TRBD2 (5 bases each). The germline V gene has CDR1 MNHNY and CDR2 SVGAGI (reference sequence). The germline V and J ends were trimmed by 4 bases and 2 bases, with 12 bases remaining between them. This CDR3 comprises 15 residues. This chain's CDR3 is CASSLGQGPYNEQFF. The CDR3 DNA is TGTGCCAGCAGTTTGGGGCAGGGACCCTACAATGAGCAGTTCTTC.

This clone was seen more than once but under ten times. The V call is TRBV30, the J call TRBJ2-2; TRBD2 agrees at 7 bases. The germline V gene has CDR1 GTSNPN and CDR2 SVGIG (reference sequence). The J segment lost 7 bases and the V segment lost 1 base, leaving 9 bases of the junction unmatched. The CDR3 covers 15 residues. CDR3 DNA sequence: TGTGCCTGGAGTGGCGGCTTAGGGAGGGGCGGGGAGCTGTTTTTT. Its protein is CAWSGGLGRGGELFF.

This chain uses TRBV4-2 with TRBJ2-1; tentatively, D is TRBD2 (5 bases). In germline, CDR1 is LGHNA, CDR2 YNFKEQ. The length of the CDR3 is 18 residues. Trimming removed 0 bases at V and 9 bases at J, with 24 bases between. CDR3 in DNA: TGTGCCAGCAGCCAAGATCCCGCCGACTATCCCTTAGCCGGTGAGCAGTTCTTC. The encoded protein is CASSQDPADYPLAGEQFF.

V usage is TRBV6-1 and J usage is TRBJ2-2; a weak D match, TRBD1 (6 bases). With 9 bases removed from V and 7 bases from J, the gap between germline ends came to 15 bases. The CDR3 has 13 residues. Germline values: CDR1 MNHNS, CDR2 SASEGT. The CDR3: CASELGAGGELFF. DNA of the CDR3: TGTGCCAGTGAATTGGGGGCGGGCGGGGAGCTGTTTTTT.

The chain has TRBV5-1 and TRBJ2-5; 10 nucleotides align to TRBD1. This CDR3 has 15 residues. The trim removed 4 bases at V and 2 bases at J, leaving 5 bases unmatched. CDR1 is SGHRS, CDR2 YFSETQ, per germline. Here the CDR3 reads CASSRTGGIQETQYF. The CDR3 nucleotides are TGCGCCAGCAGCAGGACAGGGGGTATTCAAGAGACCCAGTACTTC. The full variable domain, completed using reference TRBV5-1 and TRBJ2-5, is KAGVTQTPRYLIKTRGQQVTLSCSPISGHRSVSWYQQTPGQGLQFLFEYFSETQRNKGNFPGRFSGRQFSNSRSEMNVSTLELGDSALYLCASSRTGGIQETQYFGPGTRLLVL.

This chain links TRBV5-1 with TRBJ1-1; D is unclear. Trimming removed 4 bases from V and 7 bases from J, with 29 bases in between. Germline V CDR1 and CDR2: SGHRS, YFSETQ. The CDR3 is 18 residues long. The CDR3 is CASSPELGTGRTSREAFF. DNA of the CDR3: TGCGCCAGCAGCCCAGAGCTAGGAACCGGGCGTACATCCCGTGAAGCTTTCTTT.

The CDR3 nucleotides read TGTGCCAGCTCACCACGGGGCACAAGAGGCTCCTCTGGAAACACCATATATTTT. Translating it yields CASSPRGTRGSSGNTIYF. This chain connects TRBV18 to TRBJ1-3; tentative D call: TRBD1 (5 bases). Germline V gene lookup returns CDR1 KGHSH and CDR2 LQKENI. Trimming took off 1 base at V and 0 bases at J, with 16 bases between the two ends. This CDR3 is 18 amino acids long.

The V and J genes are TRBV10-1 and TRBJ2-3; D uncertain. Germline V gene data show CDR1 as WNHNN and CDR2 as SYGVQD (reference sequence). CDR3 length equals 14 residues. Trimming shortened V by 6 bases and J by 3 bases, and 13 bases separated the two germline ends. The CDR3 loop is CASSPGVGTDTQYF. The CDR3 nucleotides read TGCGCCAGCAGCCCGGGTGTGGGGACAGATACGCAGTATTTT.

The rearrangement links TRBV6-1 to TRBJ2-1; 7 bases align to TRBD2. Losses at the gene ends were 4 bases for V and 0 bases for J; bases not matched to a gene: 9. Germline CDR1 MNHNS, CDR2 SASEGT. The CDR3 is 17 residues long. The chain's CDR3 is CASSASHGGSSYNEQFF. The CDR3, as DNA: TGTGCCAGCAGTGCTTCTCACGGGGGGAGCTCCTACAATGAGCAGTTCTTC.

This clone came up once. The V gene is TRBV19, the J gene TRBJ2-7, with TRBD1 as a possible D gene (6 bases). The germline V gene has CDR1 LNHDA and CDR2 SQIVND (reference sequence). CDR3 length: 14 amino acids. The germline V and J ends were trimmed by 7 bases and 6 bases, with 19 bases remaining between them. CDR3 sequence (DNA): TGTGCCAGTAAATCTACAGGGAATTCTGGCGAGCAGTACTTC. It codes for CASKSTGNSGEQYF.

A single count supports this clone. CDR3 in amino acids: CASSYSYEGGAYGYTF. For the CDR3, the DNA is TGTGCCAGCAGTTACTCCTACGAAGGGGGCGCTTATGGCTACACCTTC. The gene calls are TRBV6-6 and TRBJ1-2; the match to TRBD1 covers 7 bases. This CDR3 is 16 amino acids long. Germline values: CDR1 MNHNY, CDR2 SVGAGI (reference sequence). With 0 bases clipped from V and 5 bases from J, the junction kept 9 bases outside the gene matches.

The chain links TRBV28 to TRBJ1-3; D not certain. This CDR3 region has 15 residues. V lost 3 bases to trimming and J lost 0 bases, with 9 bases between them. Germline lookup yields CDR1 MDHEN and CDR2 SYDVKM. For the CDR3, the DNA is TGTGCCAGCAGTTTGAGGATGAACTCTGGAAACACCATATATTTT. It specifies CASSLRMNSGNTIYF.

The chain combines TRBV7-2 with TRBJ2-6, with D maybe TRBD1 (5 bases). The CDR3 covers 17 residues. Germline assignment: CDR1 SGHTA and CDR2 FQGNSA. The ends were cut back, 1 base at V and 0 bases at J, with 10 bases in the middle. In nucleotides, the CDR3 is TGTGCCAGCAGCTTAGGTAGGGGTGTCTCTGGGGCCAACGTCCTGACTTTC. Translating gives CASSLGRGVSGANVLTF.

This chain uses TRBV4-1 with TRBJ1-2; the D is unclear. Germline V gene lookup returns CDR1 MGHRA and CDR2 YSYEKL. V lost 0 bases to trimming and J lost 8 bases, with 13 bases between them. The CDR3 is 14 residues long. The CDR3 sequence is CASSQEPNRVGYTF. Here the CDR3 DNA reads TGCGCCAGCAGCCAAGAACCGAACCGCGTGGGCTACACCTTC.

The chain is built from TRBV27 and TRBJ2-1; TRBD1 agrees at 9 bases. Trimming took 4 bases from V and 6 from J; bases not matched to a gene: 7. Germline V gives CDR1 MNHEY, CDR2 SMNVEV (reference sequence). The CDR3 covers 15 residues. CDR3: CASSSNRGRGNEQFF. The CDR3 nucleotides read TGTGCCAGCAGTTCCAACAGGGGGCGCGGCAATGAGCAGTTCTTC.

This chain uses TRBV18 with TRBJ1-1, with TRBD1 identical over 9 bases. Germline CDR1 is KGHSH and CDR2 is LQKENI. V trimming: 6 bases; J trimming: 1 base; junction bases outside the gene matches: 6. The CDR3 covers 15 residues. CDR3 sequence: CASSSDRGKNTEAFF. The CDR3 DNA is TGTGCCAGCTCCTCGGACAGGGGAAAGAACACTGAAGCTTTCTTT.

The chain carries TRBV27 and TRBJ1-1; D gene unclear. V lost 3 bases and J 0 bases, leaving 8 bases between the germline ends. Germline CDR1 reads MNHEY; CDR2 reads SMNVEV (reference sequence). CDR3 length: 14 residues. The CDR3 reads CASSFRGLNTEAFF. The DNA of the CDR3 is TGTGCCAGCAGTTTCCGGGGATTGAACACTGAAGCTTTCTTT.